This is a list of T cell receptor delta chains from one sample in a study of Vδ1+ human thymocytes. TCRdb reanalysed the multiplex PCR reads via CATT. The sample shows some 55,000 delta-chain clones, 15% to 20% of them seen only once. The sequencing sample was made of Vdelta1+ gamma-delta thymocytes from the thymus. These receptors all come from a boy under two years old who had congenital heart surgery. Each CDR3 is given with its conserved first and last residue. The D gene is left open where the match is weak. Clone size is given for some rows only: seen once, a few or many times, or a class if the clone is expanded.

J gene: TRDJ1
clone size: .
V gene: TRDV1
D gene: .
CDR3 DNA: TGTGCTCTTGGGGAAAGTCTAGATGACTGTAGAGGCCCTACCGATAAACTCATCTTT
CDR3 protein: CALGESLDDCRGPTDKLIF

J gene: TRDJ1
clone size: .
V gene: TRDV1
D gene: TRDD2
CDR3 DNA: TGTGCTCTTGGGGAACCTCGTTCCTACTTGACGGGGGTCCCATACACCGATAAACTCATCTTT
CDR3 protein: CALGEPRSYLTGVPYTDKLIF

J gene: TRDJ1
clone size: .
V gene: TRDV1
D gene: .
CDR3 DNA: TGTGCTCTTGGGGGTCGCCTTCCTAGGGGTACTGGGGGAGAGTACACCGATAAACTCATCTTT
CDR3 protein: CALGGRLPRGTGGEYTDKLIF

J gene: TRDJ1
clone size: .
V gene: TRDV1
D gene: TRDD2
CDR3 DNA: TGTGCTCTTGGGGACTCACCCTCCTTCCTACGTTACGGGGGATTCAAACCCACGGGCACCGATAAACTCATCTTT
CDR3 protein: CALGDSPSFLRYGGFKPTGTDKLIF

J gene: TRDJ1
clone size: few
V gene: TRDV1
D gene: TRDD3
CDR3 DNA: TGTGCTCTTGGGGAACTTCCGCTGCCCTTGGTGCTGGGGGGCACCGATAAACTCATCTTT
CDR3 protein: CALGELPLPLVLGGTDKLIF

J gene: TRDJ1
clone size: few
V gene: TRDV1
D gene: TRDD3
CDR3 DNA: TGTGCTCTTGGGGAACTTTGTCTGCCCTCCCAAATTACTGGGGGATTCCTCTACACCGATAAACTCATCTTT
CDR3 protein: CALGELCLPSQITGGFLYTDKLIF

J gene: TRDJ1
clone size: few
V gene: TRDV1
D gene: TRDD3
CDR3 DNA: TGTGCTCTTGGGGAACTCCGTGAACTCGGGGGATACGCAAAAAGAGGCACCGATAAACTCATCTTT
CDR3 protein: CALGELRELGGYAKRGTDKLIF

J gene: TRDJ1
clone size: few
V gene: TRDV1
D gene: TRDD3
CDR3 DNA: TGTGCTCTTGGGGAACAAACGGCCTTCCAGGTGGTTCTGGGGGACCGCGATAAACTCATCTTT
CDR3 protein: CALGEQTAFQVVLGDRDKLIF

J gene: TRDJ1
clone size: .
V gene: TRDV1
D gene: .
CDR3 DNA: TGTGCTCTTGGGGCACCCGTTTCCTACATGACTGGGGCCAAGGGTCCCGATAAACTCATCTTT
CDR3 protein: CALGAPVSYMTGAKGPDKLIF

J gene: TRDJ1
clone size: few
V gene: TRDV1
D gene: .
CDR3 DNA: TGTGCTCTTGGGGAACCTCCCTACAATACCACCCTGGCCGCTCCCACCGATAAACTCATCTTT
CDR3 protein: CALGEPPYNTTLAAPTDKLIF

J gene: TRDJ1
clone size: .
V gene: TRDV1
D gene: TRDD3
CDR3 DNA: TGTGCTCTTGGGGAACTAGGCCCGGGGGATCTTTCGTACACCGATAAACTCATCTTT
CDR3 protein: CALGELGPGDLSYTDKLIF

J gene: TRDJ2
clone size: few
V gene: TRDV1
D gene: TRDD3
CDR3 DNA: TGTGCTCTTGGGGAACTGGGATTCCCGACTCCTTTTACCGATTCCAGAAAAACTACGTTACTGGGGCCACCGCCAGCACAACTCTTCTTT
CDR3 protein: CALGELGFPTPFTDSRKTTLLGPPPAQLFF

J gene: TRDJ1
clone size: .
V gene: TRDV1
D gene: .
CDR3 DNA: TGTGCTCTTGGGGAACTAGATGCCGCCTCCTTTCACTGGAGCGATAAACTCATCTTT
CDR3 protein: CALGELDAASFHWSDKLIF

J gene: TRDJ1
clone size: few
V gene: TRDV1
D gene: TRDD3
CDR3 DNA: TGTGCTCTTGGGGAACGGCAAACGGGAGGGGGATATGACACCGATAAACTCATCTTT
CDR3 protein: CALGERQTGGGYDTDKLIF

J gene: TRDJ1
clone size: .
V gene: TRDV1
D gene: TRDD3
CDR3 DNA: TGTGCTCTTGGGGAACTGAGTTCCAGCCCTACACCTTACTGGGGGATACCCACCGATAAACTCATCTTT
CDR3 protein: CALGELSSSPTPYWGIPTDKLIF

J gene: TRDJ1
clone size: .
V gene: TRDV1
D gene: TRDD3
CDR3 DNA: TGTGCTCTTGGGGAATATCCACGACGGGGGATACTGGGGGACACCGATAAACTCATCTTT
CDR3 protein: CALGEYPRRGILGDTDKLIF

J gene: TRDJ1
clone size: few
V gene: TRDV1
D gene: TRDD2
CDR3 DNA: TGTGCTCTTGGGGTAGGCCTTCCTACTGTGGGGGACTATAAACTCATCTTT
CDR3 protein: CALGVGLPTVGDYKLIF

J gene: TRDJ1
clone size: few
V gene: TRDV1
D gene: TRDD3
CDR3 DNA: TGTGCTCTTGGGGAACTCGGGAGGTGGAACTGGGGGATACGCCCCGATAAACTCATCTTT
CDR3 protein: CALGELGRWNWGIRPDKLIF

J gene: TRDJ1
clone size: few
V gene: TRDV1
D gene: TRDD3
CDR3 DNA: TGTGCTCTTGGGCCTTTGGTGGGGGATACGTATTCCGATAAACTCATCTTT
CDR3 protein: CALGPLVGDTYSDKLIF

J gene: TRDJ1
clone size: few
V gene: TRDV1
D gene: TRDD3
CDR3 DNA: TGCGCTCTTACTGGGGGATTTTACACCGATAAACTCATCTTT
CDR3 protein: CALTGGFYTDKLIF

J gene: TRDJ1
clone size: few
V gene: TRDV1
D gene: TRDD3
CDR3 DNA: TGTGCTCTTGGGGAACCACCGATACTGGGGGATGGAGGCCCCACCGATAAACTCATCTTT
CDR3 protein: CALGEPPILGDGGPTDKLIF

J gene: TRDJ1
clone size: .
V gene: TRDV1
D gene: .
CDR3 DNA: TGTGCTCTTGGGGATTTCCTTTACCGGGAACCCGATAAACTCATCTTT
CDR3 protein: CALGDFLYREPDKLIF

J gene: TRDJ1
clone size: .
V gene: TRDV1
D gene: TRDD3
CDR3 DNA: TGTGCTCTTGGGGAACGGCTTTACCTGTCTGGGGGATACCGGTCCACCGATAAACTCATCTTT
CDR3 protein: CALGERLYLSGGYRSTDKLIF

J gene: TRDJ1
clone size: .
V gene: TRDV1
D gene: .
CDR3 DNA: TGTGCTCTTGGAGAGGGTTTAAGAGGCACCGATAAACTCATCTTT
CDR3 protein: CALGEGLRGTDKLIF

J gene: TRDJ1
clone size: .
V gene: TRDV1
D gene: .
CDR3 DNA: TGTGCTCTTGGGGATCGCCTCGACGATAAACTCATCTTT
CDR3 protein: CALGDRLDDKLIF

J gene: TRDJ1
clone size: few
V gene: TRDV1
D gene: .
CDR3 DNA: TGTGCTCTTGGGGAACCCCGTATCGGGAAGTACACCGATAAACTCATCTTT
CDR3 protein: CALGEPRIGKYTDKLIF

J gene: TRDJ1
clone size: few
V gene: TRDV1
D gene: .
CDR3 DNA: TGTGCTCTTGGAGTCTACGGACAGGAACTCATCTTT
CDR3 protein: CALGVYGQELIF

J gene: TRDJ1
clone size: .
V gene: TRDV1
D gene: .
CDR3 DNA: TGTGCTCTTGGAGGTTTTCCTAACTTCTATCCTCGGTCGAATAAACTCATCTTT
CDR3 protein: CALGGFPNFYPRSNKLIF

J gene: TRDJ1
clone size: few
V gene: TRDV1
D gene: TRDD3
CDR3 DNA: TGTGCTCTTGGGGAACTTCCCCCAGACCCGGTGGGCATGGGGGATACGGGGTACACCGATAAACTCATCTTT
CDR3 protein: CALGELPPDPVGMGDTGYTDKLIF

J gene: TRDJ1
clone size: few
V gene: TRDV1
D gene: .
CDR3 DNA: TGTGCTCTTGGGGAACCCTTTTTCTGGGAAAGGACCGATAAACTCATCTTT
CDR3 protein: CALGEPFFWERTDKLIF

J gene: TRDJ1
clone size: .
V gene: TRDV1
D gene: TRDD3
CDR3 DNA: TGTGCTCTTGGGGAAGCGAAGGTGGGGGATACACCAGGCACCGATAAACTCATCTTT
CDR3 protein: CALGEAKVGDTPGTDKLIF

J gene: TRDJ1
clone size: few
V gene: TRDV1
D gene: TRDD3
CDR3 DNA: TGTGCTCTTGGGTCTTCGGTACTGGGGGATCCCGATAAACTCATCTTT
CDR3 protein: CALGSSVLGDPDKLIF

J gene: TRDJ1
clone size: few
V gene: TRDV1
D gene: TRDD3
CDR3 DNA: TGTGCTCTTGGGGACCATGCCTACTTCCCACCCGTCTACTGGGGGATAAACACCGATAAACTCATCTTT
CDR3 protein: CALGDHAYFPPVYWGINTDKLIF

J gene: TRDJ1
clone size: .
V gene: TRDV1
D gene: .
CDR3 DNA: TGTGCTCTTGGGGTCTTCCATCCCGGACGGAACCGCTCAAAACTCATCTTT
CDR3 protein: CALGVFHPGRNRSKLIF

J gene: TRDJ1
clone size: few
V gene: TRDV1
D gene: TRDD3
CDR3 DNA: TGTGCTCTTGGGGTAAAAGGGGGGGGATACGCTTGCGATAAACTCATCTTT
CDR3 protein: CALGVKGGGYACDKLIF

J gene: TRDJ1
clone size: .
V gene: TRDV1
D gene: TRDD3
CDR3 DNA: TGTGCTCTTGGGGAACTAGTTTTTGTGGGGATACGCAACACCGATAAACTCATCTTT
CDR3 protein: CALGELVFVGIRNTDKLIF

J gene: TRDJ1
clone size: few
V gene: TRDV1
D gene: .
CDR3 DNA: TGTGCTCTTGGGGAACTTGGTCGGCCTTCTGGTCCTATACTGTACACCGATAAACTCATCTTT
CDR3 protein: CALGELGRPSGPILYTDKLIF

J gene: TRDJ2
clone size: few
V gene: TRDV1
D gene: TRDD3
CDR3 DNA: TGTGCTCTTGGGGAGTTTCCTGTTAACTGGGGCAGGGGGACAGCACAACTCTTCTTT
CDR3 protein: CALGEFPVNWGRGTAQLFF

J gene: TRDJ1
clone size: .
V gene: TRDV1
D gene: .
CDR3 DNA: TGTGCTCTTGGGGACAAACGCACCGATAAACTCATCTTT
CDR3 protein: CALGDKRTDKLIF

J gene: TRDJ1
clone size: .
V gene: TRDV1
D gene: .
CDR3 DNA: TGTGCTCTTGGGGCTAGAGTAGGGGCCAACTACACCGATAAACTCATCTTT
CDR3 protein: CALGARVGANYTDKLIF

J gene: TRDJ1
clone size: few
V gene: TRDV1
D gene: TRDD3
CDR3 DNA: TGTGCTCTTGGGGAACGGGGCCAGGAGCTACTGGGGGACGACGATAAACTCATCTTT
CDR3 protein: CALGERGQELLGDDDKLIF

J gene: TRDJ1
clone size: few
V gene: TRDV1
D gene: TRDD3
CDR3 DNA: TGTGCTCTTGGGGAACTAGTATCACTACTCGGATACGTCGAGGGGAACACCGATAAACTCATCTTT
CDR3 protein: CALGELVSLLGYVEGNTDKLIF

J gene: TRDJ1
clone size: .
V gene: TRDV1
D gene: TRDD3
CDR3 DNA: TGTGCTCTTGGGGGTGACGCGGGGGATATCTGCTACACCGATAAACTCATCTTT
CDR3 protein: CALGGDAGDICYTDKLIF

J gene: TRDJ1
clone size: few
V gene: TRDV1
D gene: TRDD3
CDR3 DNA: TGTGCTCTTGGGGAACGCTCTACTAGGGGATACTACACCGATAAACTCATCTTT
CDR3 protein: CALGERSTRGYYTDKLIF

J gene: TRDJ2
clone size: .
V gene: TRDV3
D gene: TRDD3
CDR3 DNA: TGTGCCTTTGAACCTTCTTACTATTCACTGGGGGATTGGGCTTTGACAGCACAACTCTTCTTT
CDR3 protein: CAFEPSYYSLGDWALTAQLFF

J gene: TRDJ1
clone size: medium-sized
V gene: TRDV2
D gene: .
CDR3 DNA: TGTGCCTGTGGGGACGATAAACTCATCTTT
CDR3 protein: CACGDDKLIF

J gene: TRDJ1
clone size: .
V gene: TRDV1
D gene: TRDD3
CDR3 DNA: TGTGCTCTTGGGGAACGGCGAGCTGGGGGACCGGAGTACACCGATAAACTCATCTTT
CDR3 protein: CALGERRAGGPEYTDKLIF

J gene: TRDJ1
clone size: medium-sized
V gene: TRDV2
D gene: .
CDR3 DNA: TGTGCCTGTGACACGCGGCCGGTGGACGATAAACTCATCTTT
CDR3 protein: CACDTRPVDDKLIF

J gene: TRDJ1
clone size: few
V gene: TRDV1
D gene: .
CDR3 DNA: TGTGCTCTTGGGGAACTGTTCTTCCCTACGTACGCCGATAAACTCATCTTT
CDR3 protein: CALGELFFPTYADKLIF

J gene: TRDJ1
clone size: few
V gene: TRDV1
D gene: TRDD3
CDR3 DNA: TGTGCTCTTGGGGAAGCCCCGCCAGGGGATACAGGTAAACTCATCTTT
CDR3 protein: CALGEAPPGDTGKLIF